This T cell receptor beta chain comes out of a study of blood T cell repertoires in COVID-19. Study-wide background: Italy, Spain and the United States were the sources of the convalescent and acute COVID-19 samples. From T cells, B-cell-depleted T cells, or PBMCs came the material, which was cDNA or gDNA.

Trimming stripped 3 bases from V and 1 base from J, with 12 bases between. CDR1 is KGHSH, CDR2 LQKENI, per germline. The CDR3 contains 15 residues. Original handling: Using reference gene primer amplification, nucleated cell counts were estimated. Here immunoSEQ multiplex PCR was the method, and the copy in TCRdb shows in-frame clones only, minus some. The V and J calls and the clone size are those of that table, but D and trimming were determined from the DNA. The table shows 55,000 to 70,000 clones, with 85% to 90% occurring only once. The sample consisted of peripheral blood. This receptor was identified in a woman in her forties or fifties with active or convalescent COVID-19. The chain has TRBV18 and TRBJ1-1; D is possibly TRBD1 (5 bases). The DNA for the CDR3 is TGTGCCAGCTCACCTCTACCGGACAAGAACACTGAAGCTTTCTTT. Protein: CASSPLPDKNTEAFF. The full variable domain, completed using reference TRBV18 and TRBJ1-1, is NAGVMQNPRHLVRRRGQEARLRCSPMKGHSHVYWYRQLPEEGLKFMVYLQKENIIDESGMPKERFSAEFPKEGPSILRIQQVVRGDSAAYFCASSPLPDKNTEAFFGQGTRLTVV.